The clone carrying this T cell receptor (beta chain) was detected only a few times. TCRdb's copy holds only in-frame clones and misses some; the assay was immunoSEQ multiplex PCR. Among 140,000 to 150,000 clones listed, 84% were seen once. Per the germline V gene, CDR1 is SGHKS and CDR2 is YYEKEE (reference sequence). Losses at the gene ends were 5 bases for V and 3 bases for J; bases not matched to a gene: 7. The CDR3 is 15 residues long. The sample is drawn from a study of blood T cell repertoires in COVID-19. The sample consisted of PBMCs or T cells enriched from blood (not recorded which). The receptor was derived from a woman between 50 and 59 years old with acute COVID-19. The chain uses TRBV5-5 and TRBJ1-4; TRBD1 aligns across 7 bases. Here the CDR3 DNA reads TGTGCCAGCAGTTCACAACAGGGGTCTAATGAAAAACTGTTTTTT. This codes for CASSSQQGSNEKLFF.